The 24 T cell receptor beta chains in this list originate from one sample, sequenced in a study of blood T cell repertoires in COVID-19. TCRdb's table, derived via immunoSEQ multiplex PCR, lists solely in-frame clones and lacks some. The sample has approximately 290,000 clones; about four fifths are singletons. The sample comprised peripheral blood. Receptors originate from a person aged 70 to 80 with COVID-19, enrolled during active disease.

The chain links TRBV28 to TRBJ1-4, with D perhaps matching TRBD1 (6 bases). The germline V gene encodes CDR1 MDHEN and CDR2 SYDVKM. Trimming pared 7 bases from V and 7 bases from J, leaving 16 bases between. The CDR3 runs to 14 residues. In DNA form, the CDR3 reads TGTGCCAGCACCCCGGGGGGGCGAGCTGAAAAACTGTTTTTT. Its protein is CASTPGGRAEKLFF.

This clone has a single count. The chain carries TRBV7-2 and TRBJ2-1; 11 bases map to TRBD2. Germline lookup yields CDR1 SGHTA and CDR2 FQGNSA. The CDR3 extends over 16 amino acids. V was clipped by 5 bases and J by 5 bases; unmatched bases: 8. The CDR3 sequence is CASSLRTSGLDNEQFF. The CDR3 nucleotides are TGTGCCAGCAGCCTTAGGACTAGCGGGCTTGACAATGAGCAGTTCTTC. Complete variable domain (other parts from reference TRBV7-2 and TRBJ2-1): GAGVSQSPSNKVTEKGKDVELRCDPISGHTALYWYRQSLGQGLEFLIYFQGNSAPDKSGLPSDRFSAERTGGSVSTLTIQRTQQEDSAVYLCASSLRTSGLDNEQFFGPGTRLTVL.

The chain has TRBV29-1 and TRBJ1-5; weak D call: TRBD1 (5 bases). The CDR3 contains 14 residues. The germline gives CDR1 SQVTM, CDR2 ANQGSEA. V lost 5 bases and J lost 4, with 15 bases in between. CDR3 coding DNA: TGCAGCGTTAACGGTCCAGGGCCTAATCAGCCCCAGCATTTT. Translated, it gives CSVNGPGPNQPQHF.

The J gene is TRBJ1-6, the V gene TRBV28; TRBD1 is a possible D gene (6 bases). The CDR3 spans 12 residues. CDR1 and CDR2 from the germline V gene are MDHEN and SYDVKM. Deletions cut 9 bases from V and 7 bases from J, with 10 bases between. The CDR3 DNA reads as TGTGCCAGTGGACAGCCAAATTCACCCCTCCACTTT. This sequence encodes CASGQPNSPLHF.

The CDR3 sequence: CASSLETSGRSDTQYF. Here the CDR3 DNA reads TGCGCCAGCAGCTTGGAGACCAGCGGGAGGTCAGATACGCAGTATTTT. This chain uses TRBV5-1 with TRBJ2-3; 9 nucleotides line up with TRBD2. V shed 0 bases, J shed 4 bases, and the junction held 6 bases outside the gene matches. Germline V CDR1 and CDR2: SGHRS, YFSETQ. The CDR3 contains 16 residues.

The V call is TRBV28, the J call TRBJ2-1; 8 bases map to TRBD2. The germline V gene has CDR1 MDHEN and CDR2 SYDVKM. The CDR3 consists of 11 residues. Trimming at V came to 6 bases and at J to 15 bases, leaving 7 bases not matched to a gene. CDR3 DNA: TGTGCCAGCAGCCAGGGACTAGTCTCGTTCTTC. Its translation is CASSQGLVSFF.

The genes are TRBV9 and TRBJ2-2, with D possibly TRBD2 on 6 matching bases. V was cut by 5 bases and J by 4 bases, with 12 bases left in between. Germline V lookup: CDR1 SGDLS, CDR2 YYNGEE. The CDR3 contains 14 residues. CDR3 sequence (DNA): TGTGCCAGCAGTGGAGGGTGGGGCACCGGGGAGCTGTTTTTT. This gives the protein CASSGGWGTGELFF.

V and J are TRBV30 and TRBJ1-4; D is undetermined. Trimming shortened V by 1 base and J by 12 bases, and 9 bases separated the two germline ends. CDR1 GTSNPN and CDR2 SVGIG come from the germline V gene (reference sequence). The CDR3 consists of 11 residues. The CDR3 loop is CAWSEQTELFF. CDR3 DNA: TGTGCCTGGAGTGAACAGACGGAACTGTTTTTT. The full variable domain, its missing parts supplied by reference TRBV30 and TRBJ1-4, is SQTIHQWPATLVQPVGSPLSLECTVEGTSNPNLYWYRQAAGRGLQLLFYSVGIGQISSEVPQNLSASRPQDRQFILSSKKLLLSDSGFYLCAWSEQTELFFGSGTQLSVL.

The chain has TRBV3-1 (or the pseudogene TRBV3-2) and TRBJ2-1, with 14 bases lining up with TRBD2. The CDR3 length is 17 residues. The germline gives CDR1 LGHDT, CDR2 YNNKEL (reference sequence). J was trimmed by 4 bases and V by 0 bases; bases with no gene match: 2. The CDR3 sequence is CASSQDRLAGGYNEQFF. DNA of the CDR3: TGTGCCAGCAGCCAAGACCGACTAGCGGGGGGGTACAATGAGCAGTTCTTC.

This clone appeared once. The chain combines TRBV21-1 with TRBJ1-4. TRBV21-1 is a pseudogene segment. The CDR3 loop spans 17 amino acids. CDR3 region: CASSKGGSGPGSKTLFF. CDR3 nucleotides: TGTGCCAGCAGCAAAGGAGGGTCAGGCCCAGGCTCAAAAACACTGTTTTTT.

This clone showed up just once. The chain recombines TRBV7-3 with TRBJ2-7; 7 nucleotides line up with TRBD2. The CDR3 spans 15 residues. Germline V gene lookup returns CDR1 SGHTA and CDR2 FQGTGA. The V segment lost 2 bases and the J segment 3 bases; nucleotides outside the gene matches: 7. Written as DNA, the CDR3 is TGTGCCAGCAGCTTAGTATCTAGCGGCGACTACGAGCAGTACTTC. As protein: CASSLVSSGDYEQYF.

The chain employs TRBV9 and TRBJ2-1; 10 bases are shared with TRBD2. Germline-derived CDR1 and CDR2 are SGDLS and YYNGEE. With 0 bases clipped from V and 15 bases from J, the junction kept 6 bases outside the gene matches. CDR3 length: 13 residues. This chain's CDR3 is CASSVELAGFRFF. The CDR3 DNA is TGTGCCAGCAGCGTAGAACTAGCGGGATTTAGGTTCTTC.

The chain links TRBV2 to TRBJ1-1; tentatively, D is TRBD1 (5 bases). The CDR3 covers 13 residues. The V gene lost 7 bases and the J gene lost 5 bases, with 14 bases spanning the gap. Germline CDR1 reads SNHLY; CDR2 reads FYNNEI. As DNA, the CDR3 is TGTGCCAGCACCCGGGGGGGGGAGACTGAAGCTTTCTTT. Its translation is CASTRGGETEAFF. Based on the CDR3 plus reference TRBV2 and TRBJ1-1, the full variable domain is EPEVTQTPSHQVTQMGQEVILRCVPISNHLYFYWYRQILGQKVEFLVSFYNNEISEKSEIFDDQFSVERPDGSNFTLKIRSTKLEDSAMYFCASTRGGETEAFFGQGTRLTVV.

This chain joins TRBV28 and TRBJ1-2; D remains ambiguous. Germline-derived CDR1 and CDR2 are MDHEN and SYDVKM. Trimming took off 1 base at V and 4 bases at J, with 13 bases between the two ends. The CDR3 has 15 amino acids. The CDR3 DNA is TGTGCCAGCAGTTTATCCTTGACAACCCGCTATGGCTACACCTTC. Encoded protein: CASSLSLTTRYGYTF.

The gene calls are TRBV28 and TRBJ1-4; D gene unclear. The germline CDR1 and CDR2 sequences are MDHEN and SYDVKM. CDR3 length: 14 residues. The V and J ends lost 5 bases and 3 bases respectively, with 10 bases between them. This CDR3 is CASSLTRANEKLFF. The CDR3 coding sequence is TGTGCCAGCAGTCTCACTCGGGCTAATGAAAAACTGTTTTTT.

This chain joins TRBV6-5 and TRBJ2-3, with 8 bases matching TRBD1. This CDR3 is 14 amino acids long. Trimming at V came to 6 bases and at J to 7 bases, leaving 9 bases not matched to a gene. CDR1 MNHEY and CDR2 SVGAGI come from the germline V gene. DNA of the CDR3: TGTGCCAGCAGGGGACAGGCCCACACGAATACGCAGTATTTT. As protein: CASRGQAHTNTQYF.

CDR3 region: CASSESVGGVDLYGYTF. CDR3 sequence (DNA): TGTGCCAGCAGTGAATCGGTAGGGGGCGTGGACCTCTATGGCTACACCTTC. This chain links TRBV6-1 with TRBJ1-2; 7 bases match TRBD1. V lost 2 bases to trimming and J lost 4 bases; unmatched junction nucleotides: 13. CDR1 and CDR2 (germline): MNHNS, SASEGT. This CDR3 spans 17 amino acids.

The CDR3 spells CASSYSTDNEQYF. DNA for the CDR3: TGTGCCAGCAGTTACTCGACAGACAACGAGCAGTACTTC. The J gene is TRBJ2-7, the V gene TRBV6-5; TRBD1 might be the D (5 bases). The CDR3 is made up of 13 amino acids. Trimming shortened V by 0 bases and J by 5 bases, and 8 bases separated the two germline ends. Germline V lookup: CDR1 MNHEY, CDR2 SVGAGI.

The gene calls are TRBV7-3 and TRBJ2-3; 8 bases map to TRBD2. Germline trimming cut 4 bases from V and 4 bases from J; bases unmatched to any gene: 7. The CDR3 consists of 15 residues. Germline assignment: CDR1 SGHTA and CDR2 FQGTGA. The CDR3 bases are TGTGCCAGCAGCTCTAGCGGGCTGACTGCAGATACGCAGTATTTT. Amino acid sequence: CASSSSGLTADTQYF. Full variable domain (rest looked up from reference TRBV7-3 and TRBJ2-3): GAGVSQTPSNKVTEKGKYVELRCDPISGHTALYWYRQSLGQGPEFLIYFQGTGAADDSGLPNDRFFAVRPEGSVSTLKIQRTERGDSAVYLCASSSSGLTADTQYFGPGTRLTVL.

This clone has only a few counts. In nucleotides, the CDR3 is TGTGCCAGCAGTTTTCCTCTAGCGGGATTCGGCGAGACCCAGTACTTC. Protein: CASSFPLAGFGETQYF. The chain recombines TRBV28 with TRBJ2-5, with TRBD2 matching over 9 bases. Germline lookup yields CDR1 MDHEN and CDR2 SYDVKM. The CDR3 totals 16 residues. The trim removed 3 bases at V and 5 bases at J, leaving 10 bases unmatched.

This rearrangement joins TRBV5-8 to TRBJ1-6, with TRBD1 as a possible D gene (6 bases). The germline CDR1 and CDR2 sequences are SGHTS and YDEGEE. There are 14 residues in the CDR3. V lost 5 bases and J lost 10, with 16 bases in between. CDR3 amino acids: CASSTGQGRSPLHF. For the CDR3, the DNA is TGTGCCAGCAGTACGGGGCAGGGGCGCTCACCCCTCCACTTT.

This sequence joins TRBV6-5 and TRBJ2-5; TRBD1 is a possible D gene (5 bases). The V end was cut by 6 bases, the J end by 0 bases, with 11 bases between. CDR1 and CDR2 (germline): MNHEY, SVGAGI. The CDR3 contains 14 residues. The CDR3 reads CASRGAANQETQYF. The CDR3 DNA sequence: TGTGCCAGCAGAGGGGCGGCTAACCAAGAGACCCAGTACTTC.

This chain links TRBV27 with TRBJ2-7; 11 bases are a match to TRBD1. Trimming at V came to 6 bases and at J to 7 bases, leaving 11 bases not matched to a gene. Germline V gene sequence: CDR1 MNHEY, CDR2 SMNVEV (reference sequence). CDR3 length: 15 amino acids. DNA of the CDR3: TGTGCCAGCAGGGCCCGTGGACAGGGGGCTAAAGAGCAGTACTTC. Its translation is CASRARGQGAKEQYF.

This chain uses TRBV25-1 with TRBJ2-7; 11 bases are shared with TRBD2. V gave up 7 bases and J gave up 2 bases; unmatched junction bases: 4. The germline CDR1 and CDR2 sequences are MGHDK and SYGVNS. The CDR3 covers 14 residues. This CDR3 reads CASIGTSGAYEQYF. The CDR3 coding sequence is TGTGCCAGCATTGGGACTAGCGGAGCCTACGAGCAGTACTTC.